The 14 T cell receptor beta chains given below trace back to one sample, sequenced in a study of cytomegalovirus exposure and HLA in healthy donors. The PCR employed 60 Vbeta primers together with 13 Jbeta primers. TCRdb's copy holds only in-frame clones and misses some; the assay was immunoSEQ multiplex PCR. The sample consists of 130,000 to 150,000 clones, around 85% of them appearing once. The specimen sequenced was PBMCs. The receptors were sampled from a woman aged 30 to 39 in good health and CMV-seronegative.

This clone appeared a single time. The V and J genes are TRBV4-1 and TRBJ1-5; D gene unclear. CDR1 is MGHRA and CDR2 is YSYEKL in the germline V gene. Trimming stripped 3 bases from V and 6 bases from J, with 12 bases between. The CDR3 length is 14 residues. The CDR3 is CASSHLGEGQPQHF. CDR3 DNA sequence: TGCGCCAGCAGCCACCTCGGGGAGGGTCAGCCCCAGCATTTT.

The V gene is TRBV5-4, the J gene TRBJ1-1; D gene ambiguous. CDR1 and CDR2 (germline): SGHNT, YYREEE (reference sequence). The CDR3 totals 15 residues. Trimming cost V 1 base and J 3 bases, with 13 bases left between them. Here the CDR3 reads CASSLLSLGDTEAFF. In DNA, the CDR3 is TGTGCCAGCAGCTTGTTATCTCTGGGAGACACTGAAGCTTTCTTT. Full variable domain (missing parts from reference TRBV5-4 and TRBJ1-1): ETGVTQSPTHLIKTRGQQVTLRCSSQSGHNTVSWYQQALGQGPQFIFQYYREEENGRGNFPPRFSGLQFPNYSSELNVNALELDDSALYLCASSLLSLGDTEAFFGQGTRLTVV.

This sequence joins TRBV10-3 and TRBJ1-2, with 9 bases lining up with TRBD1. J gave up 6 bases and V 6 bases, and 5 bases lay outside the gene matches. The germline CDR1 and CDR2 sequences are ENHRY and SYGVKD. CDR3 size: 13 residues. CDR3 coding DNA: TGTGCCATCAGCGGGGGACAGGGAAATGGCTACACCTTC. It yields the protein CAISGGQGNGYTF.

Only one count was recorded for this clone. The chain uses TRBV5-6 and TRBJ2-7; TRBD2 matches at 12 bases. The V segment lost 4 bases and the J segment 3 bases; nucleotides outside the gene matches: 8. This CDR3 comprises 16 residues. Germline lookup yields CDR1 SGHDT and CDR2 YYEEEE. The CDR3, as DNA: TGTGCCAGCAGCAGGACTAGCGGGACCGCAGACTACGAGCAGTACTTC. This gives the protein CASSRTSGTADYEQYF.

The chain uses TRBV2 and TRBJ2-3; 12 bases agree with TRBD2. The CDR3 sequence is 20 residues long. With 4 bases clipped from V and 0 bases from J, the junction kept 14 bases outside the gene matches. Germline V gene lookup returns CDR1 SNHLY and CDR2 FYNNEI. The CDR3 loop reads CASSVETSGGEYTSTDTQYF. Here the CDR3 DNA reads TGTGCCAGCAGTGTTGAGACTAGCGGGGGCGAATACACTAGCACAGATACGCAGTATTTT.

The rearrangement uses TRBV9 and TRBJ1-6; TRBD1 is a possible D gene (5 bases). Germline CDR1 is SGDLS and CDR2 is YYNGEE. V was trimmed by 2 bases and J by 8 bases, leaving 14 bases between them. The CDR3 is 15 residues long. Here the CDR3 reads CASSVDRRGDSPLHF. DNA of the CDR3: TGTGCCAGCAGCGTGGACCGGCGGGGCGATTCACCCCTCCACTTT.

This clone turned up a few times. The genes are TRBV7-9 and TRBJ2-7, with D possibly being TRBD2 (6 bases). Trimming took 5 bases from V and 2 from J, leaving 16 bases between them. Germline V gene lookup returns CDR1 SEHNR and CDR2 FQNEAQ (reference sequence). This CDR3 has 15 residues. The CDR3 reads CASSVRDSGPYEQYF. CDR3 DNA: TGTGCCAGCAGCGTCCGGGATAGCGGCCCCTACGAGCAGTACTTC.

The chain employs TRBV12-1 and TRBJ2-7; the tabulated D call, TRBD2, remains unverified against the DNA. TRBV12-1 corresponds to a pseudogene. The length of the CDR3 is 16 residues. The CDR3 DNA is TGTGCCAGCAGCTTTGGTACTAGCGGGAGTAATGGCGAGCAGTACTTC. It translates to CASSFGTSGSNGEQYF.

This rearrangement joins TRBV19 to TRBJ1-5; D not certain. Trimming cost V 3 bases and J 7 bases, with 19 bases left between them. The CDR3 sequence is 16 residues long. CDR1 LNHDA and CDR2 SQIVND come from the germline V gene (reference sequence). DNA of the CDR3: TGTGCCAGTAGTATTAATCCCTCTGGGAGTGGGCAGCCCCAGCATTTT. It specifies CASSINPSGSGQPQHF.

V gene TRBV2 combines with J gene TRBJ1-3; D gene uncertain. V dropped 4 bases and J dropped 0 bases, with 13 bases sitting between them. The germline CDR1 and CDR2 sequences are SNHLY and FYNNEI. The CDR3 extends over 16 amino acids. The CDR3 spells CASSVAGPGSGNTIYF. As DNA, the CDR3 is TGTGCCAGCAGTGTGGCGGGTCCGGGCTCTGGAAACACCATATATTTT.

This clone has only a few counts. The rearrangement uses TRBV10-3 and TRBJ1-4; 8 nucleotides line up with TRBD1. After removal of 10 bases from V and 8 bases from J, the junction contained 9 bases not matched to a gene. Germline V gene sequence: CDR1 ENHRY, CDR2 SYGVKD. The CDR3 loop spans 13 amino acids. The CDR3 protein is CATSEQGGEKLFF. The DNA for the CDR3 is TGTGCCACCTCGGAACAGGGGGGAGAAAAACTGTTTTTT.

This clone was counted once. The chain is built from TRBV30 and TRBJ2-7, with 7 bases fitting TRBD2. The V gene's germline CDR1 is GTSNPN and CDR2 SVGIG (reference sequence). The CDR3 covers 12 residues. Trimming cost V 8 bases and J 7 bases; bases outside gene matches: 11. The CDR3: CARGGGPREQYF. CDR3 nucleotide sequence: TGTGCCCGTGGGGGGGGACCCCGGGAGCAGTACTTC.

The rearrangement uses TRBV5-1 and TRBJ1-2; unclear D gene. Per germline, CDR1 SGHRS and CDR2 YFSETQ. This CDR3 is built from 17 residues. Trimming took 0 bases from V and 4 from J, leaving 19 bases between them. CDR3 protein: CASSLGYQEPAGYGYTF. The CDR3 nucleotides read TGCGCCAGCAGCTTGGGGTACCAAGAGCCTGCTGGCTATGGCTACACCTTC.

This clone has just a few counts. This chain joins TRBV10-3 and TRBJ1-1; possible D gene TRBD1, 5 bases. Germline loops: CDR1 ENHRY, CDR2 SYGVKD. This CDR3 contains 13 residues. V shed 4 bases and J shed 0 bases, with 6 bases lying between them. The CDR3 loop is CAISGQLNTEAFF. CDR3 in DNA: TGTGCCATCAGTGGACAGTTGAACACTGAAGCTTTCTTT.